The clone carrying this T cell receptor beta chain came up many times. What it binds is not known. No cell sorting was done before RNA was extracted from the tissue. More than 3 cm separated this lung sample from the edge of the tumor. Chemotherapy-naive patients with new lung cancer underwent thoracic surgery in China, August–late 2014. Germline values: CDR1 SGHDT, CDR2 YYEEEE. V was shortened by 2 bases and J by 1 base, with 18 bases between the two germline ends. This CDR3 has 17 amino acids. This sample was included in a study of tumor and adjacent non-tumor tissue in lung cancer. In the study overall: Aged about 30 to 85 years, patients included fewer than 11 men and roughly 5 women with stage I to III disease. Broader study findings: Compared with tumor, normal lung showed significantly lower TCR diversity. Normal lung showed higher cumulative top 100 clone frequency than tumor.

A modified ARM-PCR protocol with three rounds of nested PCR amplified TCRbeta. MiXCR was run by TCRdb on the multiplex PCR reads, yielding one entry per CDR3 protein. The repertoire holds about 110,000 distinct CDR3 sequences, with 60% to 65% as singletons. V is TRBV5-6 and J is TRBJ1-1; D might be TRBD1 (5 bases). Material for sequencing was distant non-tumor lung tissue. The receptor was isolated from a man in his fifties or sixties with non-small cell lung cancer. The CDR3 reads CASSLGRPLRGNTEAFF. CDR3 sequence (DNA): TGTGCCAGCAGCTTAGGGAGACCCCTAAGGGGGAACACTGAAGCTTTCTTT.